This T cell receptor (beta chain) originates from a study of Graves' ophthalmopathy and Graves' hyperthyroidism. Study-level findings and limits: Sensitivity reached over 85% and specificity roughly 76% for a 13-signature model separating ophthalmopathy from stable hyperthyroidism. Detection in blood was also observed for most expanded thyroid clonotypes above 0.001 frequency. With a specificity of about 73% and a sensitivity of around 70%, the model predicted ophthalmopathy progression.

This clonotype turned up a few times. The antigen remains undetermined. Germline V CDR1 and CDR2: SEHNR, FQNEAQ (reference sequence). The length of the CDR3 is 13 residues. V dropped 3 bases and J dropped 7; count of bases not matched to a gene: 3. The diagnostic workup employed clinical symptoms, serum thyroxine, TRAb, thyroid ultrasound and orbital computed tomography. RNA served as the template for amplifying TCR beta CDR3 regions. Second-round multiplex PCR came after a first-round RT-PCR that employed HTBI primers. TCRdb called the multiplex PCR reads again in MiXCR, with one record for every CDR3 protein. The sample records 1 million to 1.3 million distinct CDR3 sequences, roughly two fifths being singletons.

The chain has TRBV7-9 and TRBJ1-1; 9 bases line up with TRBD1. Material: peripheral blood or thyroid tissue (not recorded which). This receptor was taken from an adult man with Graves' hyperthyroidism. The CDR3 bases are TGTGCCAGCAGCTTGACAGGGGGGATTGAAGCTTTCTTT. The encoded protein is CASSLTGGIEAFF. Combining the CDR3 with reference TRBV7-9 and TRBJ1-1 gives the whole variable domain DTGVSQNPRHKITKRGQNVTFRCDPISEHNRLYWYRQTLGQGPEFLTYFQNEAQLEKSRLLSDRFSAERPKGSFSTLEIQRTEQGDSAMYLCASSLTGGIEAFFGQGTRLTVV.